Listed below are T cell receptor beta chains from one sample, sequenced in a study of blood T cell repertoires in COVID-19. Libraries were prepared by immunoSEQ multiplex PCR; TCRdb keeps only in-frame clonotypes and omits some of them. Found here are 150,000 to 200,000 clones, about 83% of them singletons; the top ten hold about 4.7%. Sequenced: peripheral blood. These receptors came from a human donor in a cohort sampled during active COVID-19. Each CDR3 is given with its conserved first and last residue. Each record gives: CDR3 length, J gene, clone size, V gene, D gene, CDR3 protein, CDR3 DNA. D genes are given only for firm matches. Not every row has a clone size; where given, it reads once, few, many or a size class.

15 | TRBJ2-7 | NA | TRBV3-1/TRBV3-2 | NA | CASSQQVHLSYEQYF | TGTGCCAGCAGCCAACAGGTCCACCTCTCCTACGAGCAGTACTTC
15 | TRBJ1-2 | NA | TRBV3-1/TRBV3-2 | TRBD1 | CASSQEADRAVGYTF | TGTGCCAGCAGCCAAGAGGCGGACAGGGCGGTTGGCTACACCTTC
16 | TRBJ1-3 | NA | TRBV9 | NA | CASSTHGRDWGNTIYF | TGTGCCAGCAGCACACACGGCAGGGATTGGGGAAACACCATATATTTT
15 | TRBJ2-7 | NA | TRBV6-1 | TRBD2 | CASSDLAGEGYEQYF | TGTGCCAGCAGTGACCTAGCGGGGGAGGGTTACGAGCAGTACTTC
15 | TRBJ2-4 | NA | TRBV6-5 | NA | CASSQQTLAKNIQYF | TGTGCCAGCAGTCAACAGACACTAGCCAAAAACATTCAGTACTTC
15 | TRBJ1-1 | NA | TRBV6-1 | TRBD1 | CASSEASTGGKLAFF | TGTGCCAGCAGTGAAGCTTCGACAGGGGGCAAATTAGCTTTCTTT
16 | TRBJ1-5 | NA | TRBV7-8 | NA | CASSLKERNWDQPQHF | TGTGCCAGCAGCCTAAAGGAGAGGAACTGGGATCAGCCCCAGCATTTT
13 | TRBJ2-7 | NA | TRBV15 | NA | CATSRGTPYEQYF | TGTGCCACCAGCAGGGGGACTCCGTACGAGCAGTACTTC
15 | TRBJ2-7 | NA | TRBV10-3 | NA | CAISANRDTLEEQYF | TGTGCCATCAGTGCAAACCGGGACACCCTAGAAGAGCAGTACTTC
14 | TRBJ2-3 | NA | TRBV3-1/TRBV3-2 | NA | CASSQARPTDTQYF | TGTGCCAGCAGCCAAGCCAGGCCCACAGATACGCAGTATTTT
14 | TRBJ1-4 | once | TRBV30 | NA | CAWSATEYGEKLFF | TGTGCCTGGAGTGCAACAGAATATGGGGAAAAACTGTTTTTT
11 | TRBJ1-5 | NA | TRBV6-6 | NA | CASGSNQPQHF | TGTGCCAGCGGTTCTAATCAGCCCCAGCATTTT
14 | TRBJ1-2 | NA | TRBV7-9 | NA | CASSLPAGHYGYTF | TGTGCCAGCAGCTTACCGGCAGGGCATTATGGCTACACCTTC
17 | TRBJ2-7 | NA | TRBV7-9 | TRBD2 | CASSASLEAGASYEQYF | TGTGCCAGCAGCGCCAGCTTGGAAGCGGGGGCATCCTACGAGCAGTACTTC
17 | TRBJ2-6 | NA | TRBV20-1 | TRBD2 | CSASMGLDGRGANVLTF | TGCAGTGCTAGTATGGGACTAGACGGAAGGGGGGCCAACGTCCTGACTTTC
16 | TRBJ1-2 | NA | TRBV24-1 | TRBD1 | CATSDTPGQANYGYTF | TGTGCCACCAGTGATACCCCGGGACAGGCGAACTATGGCTACACCTTC
14 | TRBJ1-2 | NA | TRBV2 | NA | CASSDNPGGYGYTF | TGTGCCAGCAGTGACAACCCCGGAGGCTATGGCTACACCTTC
13 | TRBJ1-1 | NA | TRBV11-3 | NA | CASGQQGNTEAFF | TGTGCCAGCGGTCAACAGGGGAACACTGAAGCTTTCTTT
15 | TRBJ2-7 | NA | TRBV19 | TRBD1 | CASSIPGQGSREQYF | TGTGCCAGTAGTATACCGGGACAGGGGTCCCGGGAGCAGTACTTC
17 | TRBJ2-3 | few | TRBV4-1 | TRBD2 | CASSQVSGTSGGDTQYF | TGCGCCAGCAGCCAAGTGTCAGGGACTAGCGGGGGAGATACGCAGTATTTT
15 | TRBJ1-2 | NA | TRBV5-1 | NA | CASSSNRVGDYGYTF | TGCGCCAGCAGCTCTAACAGGGTTGGAGACTATGGCTACACCTTC
17 | TRBJ1-1 | NA | TRBV30 | NA | CAWSVRPRGKIHTEAFF | TGTGCCTGGAGTGTACGGCCCCGAGGGAAAATCCACACTGAAGCTTTCTTT
15 | TRBJ2-7 | once | TRBV3-1/TRBV3-2 | NA | CASSQNRGPIVEQYF | TGTGCCAGCAGCCAAAATCGAGGCCCAATAGTCGAGCAGTACTTC
16 | TRBJ1-2 | NA | TRBV9 | TRBD1 | CASSVGALGDRRGYTF | TGTGCCAGCAGCGTAGGAGCCCTCGGGGACAGGAGGGGCTACACCTTC
13 | TRBJ2-1 | NA | TRBV2 | TRBD2 | CARGTSGYNEQFF | TGTGCCAGAGGGACTAGCGGTTACAATGAGCAGTTCTTC
19 | TRBJ1-2 | NA | TRBV19 | TRBD1 | CASTPRGTGGNPKNYGYTF | TGTGCCAGTACCCCCAGGGGGACAGGGGGCAACCCCAAGAACTATGGCTACACCTTC
17 | TRBJ1-5 | NA | TRBV6-2/TRBV6-3 | TRBD1 | CASSYSRRQGFNQPQHF | TGTGCCAGCAGTTACTCTCGTCGACAGGGGTTCAATCAGCCCCAGCATTTT
15 | TRBJ2-3 | NA | TRBV10-3 | TRBD2 | CAISDSGVPTDTQYF | TGTGCCATCAGTGATAGCGGGGTTCCCACAGATACGCAGTATTTT
18 | TRBJ1-1 | NA | TRBV15 | NA | CATSRDIRGFTGGTEAFF | TGTGCCACCAGCAGAGATATTCGTGGTTTCACAGGTGGGACTGAAGCTTTCTTT
18 | TRBJ2-7 | NA | TRBV30 | TRBD2 | CAWSVYGQGGRNTYEQYF | TGTGCCTGGAGTGTCTATGGCCAGGGCGGGAGGAACACCTACGAGCAGTACTTC
15 | TRBJ2-1 | NA | TRBV7-9 | TRBD2 | CASSLAGTRRGEQFF | TGTGCCAGCAGCTTAGCCGGGACTAGAAGGGGGGAGCAGTTCTTC
15 | TRBJ1-1 | NA | TRBV21-1 | NA | CASKAGGEKHTEAFF | TGTGCCAGTAAAGCGGGGGGGGAGAAGCACACTGAAGCTTTCTTT
17 | TRBJ1-5 | few | TRBV30 | NA | CAWGGAAGANSNQPQHF | TGTGCCTGGGGGGGGGCAGCCGGCGCAAATAGCAATCAGCCCCAGCATTTT
16 | TRBJ1-2 | NA | TRBV24-1 | TRBD1 | CATSDSPGQGTYGYTF | TGTGCCACCAGTGATTCACCGGGACAGGGTACCTATGGCTACACCTTC
18 | TRBJ2-6 | NA | TRBV7-8 | TRBD2 | CASSLPRTRVSGANVLTF | TGTGCCAGCAGCTTACCAAGGACTAGGGTCTCTGGGGCCAACGTCCTGACTTTC
13 | TRBJ1-2 | NA | TRBV7-2 | NA | CASSLAVSYGYTF | TGTGCCAGCAGCTTAGCAGTTAGTTATGGCTACACCTTC
14 | TRBJ1-3 | NA | TRBV3-1/TRBV3-2 | NA | CASSQGTSGNTIYF | TGTGCCAGCAGCCAAGGGACAAGTGGAAACACCATATATTTT
18 | TRBJ2-7 | NA | TRBV7-8 | TRBD2 | CASSSGLAGGPFSYEQYF | TGTGCCAGCAGCTCCGGACTAGCGGGAGGGCCTTTCTCCTACGAGCAGTACTTC
15 | TRBJ2-5 | NA | TRBV28 | NA | CASTTLGNGLGTQYF | TGTGCCAGCACCACCCTAGGTAATGGCCTGGGGACCCAGTACTTC
15 | TRBJ1-6 | few | TRBV5-8 | TRBD1 | CASSLYRGDNSPLHF | TGTGCCAGCAGCTTGTACAGGGGGGACAATTCACCCCTCCACTTT
13 | TRBJ2-3 | NA | TRBV5-1 | TRBD2 | CASSFSGPDTQYF | TGCGCCAGCAGCTTTAGCGGGCCAGATACGCAGTATTTT
12 | TRBJ1-1 | NA | TRBV19 | NA | CASSPSWTEAFF | TGTGCCAGTAGTCCCAGTTGGACTGAAGCTTTCTTT
14 | TRBJ2-3 | NA | TRBV9 | TRBD2 | CASSARLATDTQYF | TGTGCCAGCAGCGCCCGACTAGCGACAGATACGCAGTATTTT
17 | TRBJ1-1 | NA | TRBV7-6 | NA | CASSQAPAGSPNTEAFF | TGTGCCAGCAGCCAGGCTCCGGCAGGGTCCCCGAACACTGAAGCTTTCTTT
13 | TRBJ1-2 | few | TRBV6-5 | NA | CASSYQANYGYTF | TGTGCCAGCAGTTACCAAGCCAACTATGGCTACACCTTC
20 | TRBJ2-6 | NA | TRBV5-5 | TRBD2 | CASSAGTSGRMGPGANVLTF | TGTGCCAGCAGCGCCGGGACTAGCGGGAGAATGGGACCGGGGGCCAACGTCCTGACTTTC
13 | TRBJ1-5 | NA | TRBV12-3/TRBV12-4 | NA | CASSLSAGQPQHF | TGTGCCAGCAGTTTAAGCGCCGGCCAGCCCCAGCATTTT
13 | TRBJ1-5 | NA | TRBV10-3 | NA | CAIRSDPNQPQHF | TGTGCCATCAGGAGCGACCCCAATCAGCCCCAGCATTTT
15 | TRBJ2-1 | NA | TRBV7-2 | NA | CASSLEGLSNNEQFF | TGTGCCAGCAGCCTAGAGGGACTCTCAAACAATGAGCAGTTCTTC
14 | TRBJ2-5 | NA | TRBV6-5 | TRBD1 | CASTLDRVLRTQYF | TGTGCCAGCACCCTCGACAGGGTATTGCGGACCCAGTACTTC
15 | TRBJ2-7 | NA | TRBV4-2 | NA | CASRLEKHGPYEQYF | TGTGCCAGCAGACTAGAGAAGCACGGGCCTTACGAGCAGTACTTC